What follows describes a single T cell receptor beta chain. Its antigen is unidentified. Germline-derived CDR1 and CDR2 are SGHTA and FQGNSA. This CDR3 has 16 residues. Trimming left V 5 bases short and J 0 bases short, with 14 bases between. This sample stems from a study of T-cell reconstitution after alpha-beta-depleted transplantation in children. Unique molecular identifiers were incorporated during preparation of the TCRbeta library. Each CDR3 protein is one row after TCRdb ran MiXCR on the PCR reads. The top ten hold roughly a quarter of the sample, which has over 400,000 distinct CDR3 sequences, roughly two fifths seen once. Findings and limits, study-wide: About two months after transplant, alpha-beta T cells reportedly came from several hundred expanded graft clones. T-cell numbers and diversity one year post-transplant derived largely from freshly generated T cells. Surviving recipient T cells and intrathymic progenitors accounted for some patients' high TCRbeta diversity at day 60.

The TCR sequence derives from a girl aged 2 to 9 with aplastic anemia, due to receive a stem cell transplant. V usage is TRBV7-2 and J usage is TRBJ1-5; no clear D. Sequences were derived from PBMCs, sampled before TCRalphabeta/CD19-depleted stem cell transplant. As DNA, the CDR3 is TGTGCCAGCAGCATTTACGGGGAGTATAGCAATCAGCCCCAGCATTTT. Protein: CASSIYGEYSNQPQHF.